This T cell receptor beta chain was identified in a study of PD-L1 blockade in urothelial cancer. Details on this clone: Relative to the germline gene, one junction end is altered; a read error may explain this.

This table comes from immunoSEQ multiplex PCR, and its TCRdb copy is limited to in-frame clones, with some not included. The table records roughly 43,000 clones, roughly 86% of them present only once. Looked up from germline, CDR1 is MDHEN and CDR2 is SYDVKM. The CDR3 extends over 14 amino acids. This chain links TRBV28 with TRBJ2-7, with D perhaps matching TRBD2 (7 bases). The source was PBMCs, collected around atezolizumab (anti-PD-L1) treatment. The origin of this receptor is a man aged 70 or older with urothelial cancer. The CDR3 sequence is CASRLSGGAEEQYF. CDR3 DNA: TGTGCCAGCAGGTTATCGGGGGGCGCTGAAGAGCAGTACTTC. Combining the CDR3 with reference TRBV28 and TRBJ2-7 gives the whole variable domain DVKVTQSSRYLVKRTGEKVFLECVQDMDHENMFWYRQDPGLGLRLIYFSYDVKMKEKGDIPEGYSVSREKKERFSLILESASTNQTSMYLCASRLSGGAEEQYFGPGTRLTVT.